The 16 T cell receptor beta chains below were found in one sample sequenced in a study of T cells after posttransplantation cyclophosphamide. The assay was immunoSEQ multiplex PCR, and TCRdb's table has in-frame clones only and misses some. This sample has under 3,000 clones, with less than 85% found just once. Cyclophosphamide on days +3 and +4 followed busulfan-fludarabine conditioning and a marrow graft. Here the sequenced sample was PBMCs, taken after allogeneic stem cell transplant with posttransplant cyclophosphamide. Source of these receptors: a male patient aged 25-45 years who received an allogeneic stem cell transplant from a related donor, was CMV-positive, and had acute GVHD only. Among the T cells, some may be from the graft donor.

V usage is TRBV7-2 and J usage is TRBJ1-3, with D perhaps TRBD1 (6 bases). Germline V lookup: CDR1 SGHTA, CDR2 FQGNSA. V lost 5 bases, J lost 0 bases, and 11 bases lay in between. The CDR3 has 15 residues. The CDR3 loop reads CASSRADSSGNTIYF. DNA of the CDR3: TGTGCCAGCAGCCGCGCGGACAGCTCTGGAAACACCATATATTTT.

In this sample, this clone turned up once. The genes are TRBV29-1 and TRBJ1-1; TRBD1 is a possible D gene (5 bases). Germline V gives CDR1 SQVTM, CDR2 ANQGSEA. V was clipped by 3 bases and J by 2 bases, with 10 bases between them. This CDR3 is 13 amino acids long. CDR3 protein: CSVEEGQNTEAFF. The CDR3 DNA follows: TGCAGCGTTGAGGAGGGGCAAAACACTGAAGCTTTCTTT.

The chain's CDR3 is CASSLDRGGSTEAFF. The CDR3 DNA reads TGTGCCAGCAGCTTGGACAGGGGAGGTAGCACTGAAGCTTTCTTT. V usage is TRBV7-9 and J usage is TRBJ1-1, with 9 bases that match TRBD1. CDR1 and CDR2 from the germline V gene are SEHNR and FQNEAQ (reference sequence). The V and J ends lost 3 bases and 4 bases, in that order; junction bases with no gene match: 6. The CDR3 is 15 amino acids.

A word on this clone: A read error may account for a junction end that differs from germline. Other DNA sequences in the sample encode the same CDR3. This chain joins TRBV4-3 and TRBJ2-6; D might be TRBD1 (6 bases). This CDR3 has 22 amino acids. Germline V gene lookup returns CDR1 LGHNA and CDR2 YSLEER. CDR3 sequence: CSSSQDLMTVDSLFAGANVLTF. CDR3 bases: TGCTCCAGCAGCCAAGATCTTATGACGGTGGACAGTTTATTTGCTGGGGCCAACGTACTGACTTTC.

The CDR3: CASSLAQGSGSPLHF. The CDR3 DNA follows: TGCGCCAGCAGCTTGGCCCAGGGTTCCGGTTCACCCCTCCACTTT. This chain uses TRBV5-1 with TRBJ1-6; maybe TRBD1 (5 bases). Germline CDR1 and CDR2: SGHRS and YFSETQ. Trimming shortened V by 0 bases and J by 9 bases, and 13 bases separated the two germline ends. This CDR3 region has 15 residues.

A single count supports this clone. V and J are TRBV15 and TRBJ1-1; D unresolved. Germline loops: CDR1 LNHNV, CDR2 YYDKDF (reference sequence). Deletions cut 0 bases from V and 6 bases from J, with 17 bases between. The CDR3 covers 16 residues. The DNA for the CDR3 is TGTGCCACCAGCAGAGAGCCGGCGGAGGTGGGTGCTGAAGCTTTCTTT. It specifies CATSREPAEVGAEAFF. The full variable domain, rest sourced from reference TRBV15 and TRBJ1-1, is DAMVIQNPRYQVTQFGKPVTLSCSQTLNHNVMYWYQQKSSQAPKLLFHYYDKDFNNEADTPDNFQSRRPNTSFCFLDIRSPGLGDTAMYLCATSREPAEVGAEAFFGQGTRLTVV.

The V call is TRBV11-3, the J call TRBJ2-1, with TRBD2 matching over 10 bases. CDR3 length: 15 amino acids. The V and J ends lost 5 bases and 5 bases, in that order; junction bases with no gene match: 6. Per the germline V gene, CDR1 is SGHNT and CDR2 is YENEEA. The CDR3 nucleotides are TGTGCCAGCAGCCCGGGACTAGCGCCTGACAATGAGCAGTTCTTC. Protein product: CASSPGLAPDNEQFF.

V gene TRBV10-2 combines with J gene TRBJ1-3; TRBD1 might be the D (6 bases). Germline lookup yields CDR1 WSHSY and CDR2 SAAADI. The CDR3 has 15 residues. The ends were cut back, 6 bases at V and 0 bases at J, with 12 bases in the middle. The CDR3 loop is CASRPRTDSGNTIYF. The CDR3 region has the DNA TGCGCCAGCAGGCCCCGGACAGACTCTGGAAACACCATATATTTT.

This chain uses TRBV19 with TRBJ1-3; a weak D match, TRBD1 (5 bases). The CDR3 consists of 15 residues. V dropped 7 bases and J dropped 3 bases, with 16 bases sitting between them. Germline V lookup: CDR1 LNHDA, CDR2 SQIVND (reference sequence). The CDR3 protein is CASTPLRGFGNTIYF. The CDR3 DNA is TGTGCCAGTACCCCGCTAAGGGGATTTGGAAACACCATATATTTT.

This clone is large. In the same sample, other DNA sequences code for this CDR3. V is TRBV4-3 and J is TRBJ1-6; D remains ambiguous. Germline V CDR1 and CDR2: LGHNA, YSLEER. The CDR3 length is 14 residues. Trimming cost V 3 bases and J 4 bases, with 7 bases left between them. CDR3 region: CASSHLTYNSPLHF. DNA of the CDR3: TGCGCCAGCAGCCATTTGACTTATAATTCACCCCTCCACTTT.

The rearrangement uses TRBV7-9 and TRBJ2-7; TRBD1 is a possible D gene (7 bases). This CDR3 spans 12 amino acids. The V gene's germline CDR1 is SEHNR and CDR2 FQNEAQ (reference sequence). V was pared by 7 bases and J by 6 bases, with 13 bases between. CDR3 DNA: TGTGCCAGCACCACAGGGGACTCCGAGCAGTACTTC. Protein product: CASTTGDSEQYF. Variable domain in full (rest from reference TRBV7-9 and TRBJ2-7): DTGVSQNPRHKITKRGQNVTFRCDPISEHNRLYWYRQTLGQGPEFLTYFQNEAQLEKSRLLSDRFSAERPKGSFSTLEIQRTEQGDSAMYLCASTTGDSEQYFGPGTRLTVT.

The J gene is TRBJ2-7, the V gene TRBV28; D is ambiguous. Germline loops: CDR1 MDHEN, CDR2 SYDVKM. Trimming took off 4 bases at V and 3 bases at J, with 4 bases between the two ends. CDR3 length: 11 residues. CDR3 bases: TGTGCCAGCAGTTACTACTACGAGCAGTACTTC. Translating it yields CASSYYYEQYF.

The CDR3 loop reads CASSYGGAGVEQYF. The CDR3 DNA reads TGTGCCAGCAGTTACGGGGGGGCGGGAGTCGAGCAGTACTTC. J is TRBJ2-7 and V is TRBV6-6; D may be TRBD2 (7 bases). The CDR3 extends over 14 amino acids. Per the germline V gene, CDR1 is MNHNY and CDR2 is SVGAGI (reference sequence). The V end was cut by 2 bases, the J end by 6 bases, with 14 bases between.

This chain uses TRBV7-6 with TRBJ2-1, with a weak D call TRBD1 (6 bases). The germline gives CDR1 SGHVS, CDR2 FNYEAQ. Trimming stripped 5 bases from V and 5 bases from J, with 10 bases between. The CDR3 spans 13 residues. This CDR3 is CASSPDRNNEQFF. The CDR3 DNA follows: TGTGCCAGCAGCCCCGACAGGAACAATGAGCAGTTCTTC.

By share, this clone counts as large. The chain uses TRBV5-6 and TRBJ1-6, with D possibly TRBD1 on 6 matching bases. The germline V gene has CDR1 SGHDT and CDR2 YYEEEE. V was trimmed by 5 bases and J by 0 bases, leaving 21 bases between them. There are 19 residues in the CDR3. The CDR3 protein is CASSGGVAAFSSYNSPLHF. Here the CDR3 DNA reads TGTGCCAGCAGTGGGGGCGTCGCAGCCTTCAGCTCCTATAATTCACCCCTCCACTTT.

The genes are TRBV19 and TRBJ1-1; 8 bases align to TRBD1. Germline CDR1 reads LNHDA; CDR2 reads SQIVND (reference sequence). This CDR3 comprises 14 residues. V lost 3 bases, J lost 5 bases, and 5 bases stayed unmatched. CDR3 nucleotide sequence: TGTGCCAGTAGTATCAGGGGGCGCTTAACTGAAGCTTTCTTT. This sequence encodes CASSIRGRLTEAFF.